These 28 T cell receptor beta chains came from one sample sequenced in a study of CD8+ T cells in alopecia areata. It was cDNA, reverse transcribed from extracted RNA, that served as the sequencing template. Profiled with immunoSEQ multiplex PCR; TCRdb holds only in-frame clones, not every one. The sample holds 110,000 to 150,000 clones; about 51% are singletons and the top ten take roughly 15%. Treatment denoted: oral pan-JAK inhibitor, 5-10 mg twice daily. The sample here was CD8+ T cells sorted from blood, taken at week 4, from a patient treated with tofacitinib. The receptors here all came from a human donor with alopecia areata.

This chain connects TRBV5-4 to TRBJ1-1, with a tentative D call TRBD1 (5 bases). The CDR3 sequence is 13 residues long. Trimming took 10 bases from V and 4 from J, leaving 17 bases between them. Germline V gives CDR1 SGHNT, CDR2 YYREEE (reference sequence). The CDR3 bases are TGTGCCGGCTCCGGGGGGTTATCCACTGAAGCTTTCTTT. Translating it yields CAGSGGLSTEAFF.

This clone has just a few counts. The DNA for the CDR3 is TGCAGCGTTGACGCGGTTACCACTGAAGCTTTCTTT. Translating gives CSVDAVTTEAFF. V usage is TRBV29-1 and J usage is TRBJ1-1, with no clear D. This CDR3 has 12 residues. In germline, CDR1 is SQVTM, CDR2 ANQGSEA. Trimming removed 3 bases at V and 4 bases at J, with 9 bases between.

The V call is TRBV11-2, the J call TRBJ2-5, with D unresolved. The better agreement between TRBJ2-7 and the DNA end casts doubt on the J call. Germline V gene data show CDR1 as SGHAT and CDR2 as FQNNGV. This CDR3 is 13 amino acids long. CDR3 sequence (DNA): TGTGCCAGCAGCTTCTGGCAGACCTACGAGCAGTACTTC. Residues: CASSFWQTYEQYF.

Many counts were recorded for this clone. The chain employs TRBV30 and TRBJ1-1, with 10 bases identical to TRBD1. From germline, CDR1 is GTSNPN and CDR2 SVGIG (reference sequence). CDR3 size: 11 residues. The V segment lost 5 bases and the J segment 8 bases; nucleotides outside the gene matches: 2. The CDR3 loop reads CAWGTGAEAFF. DNA of the CDR3: TGTGCCTGGGGGACAGGGGCCGAAGCTTTCTTT.

The rearrangement uses TRBV5-1 and TRBJ1-2, with a weak D call TRBD1 (5 bases). The length of the CDR3 is 15 residues. V lost 4 bases and J 8 bases, leaving 21 bases between the germline ends. Germline-derived CDR1 and CDR2 are SGHRS and YFSETQ. The chain's CDR3 is CASSKGSFGGLGYTF. The CDR3 DNA sequence: TGCGCCAGCAGCAAGGGAAGCTTCGGGGGACTCGGCTACACCTTC.

This clone was seen more than once but under ten times. The chain joins TRBV13 to TRBJ2-7, with D tentatively TRBD2 (6 bases). The CDR3 runs 14 residues. The germline V gene encodes CDR1 PRHDT and CDR2 FYEKMQ (reference sequence). Trimming took off 2 bases at V and 0 bases at J, with 8 bases between the two ends. Written as DNA, the CDR3 is TGTGCCAGCAGCTTACCGGGGGACTCCTACGAGCAGTACTTC. This gives the protein CASSLPGDSYEQYF.

This chain joins TRBV7-2 and TRBJ1-1; TRBD1 matches at 12 bases. V lost 5 bases to trimming and J lost 7 bases; unmatched junction nucleotides: 5. CDR1 is SGHTA and CDR2 is FQGNSA in the germline V gene. This CDR3 has 14 amino acids. CDR3 residues: CASSKGQGAREAFF. The DNA for the CDR3 is TGTGCCAGCAGCAAGGGACAGGGGGCGCGTGAAGCTTTCTTT. The full variable domain, its missing parts supplied by reference TRBV7-2 and TRBJ1-1, is GAGVSQSPSNKVTEKGKDVELRCDPISGHTALYWYRQSLGQGLEFLIYFQGNSAPDKSGLPSDRFSAERTGGSVSTLTIQRTQQEDSAVYLCASSKGQGAREAFFGQGTRLTVV.

The V call is TRBV6-1, the J call TRBJ1-3; D is uncertain. The V gene lost 1 base and the J gene lost 0 bases, with 13 bases spanning the gap. CDR3 length equals 17 residues. CDR1 and CDR2 from the germline V gene are MNHNS and SASEGT. The CDR3 protein is CASSEEERRNSGNTIYF. DNA for the CDR3: TGTGCCAGCAGTGAAGAAGAAAGGCGGAACTCTGGAAACACCATATATTTT.

J is TRBJ2-3 and V is TRBV30; D uncertain. Germline assignment: CDR1 GTSNPN and CDR2 SVGIG (reference sequence). CDR3 length: 13 amino acids. The V end lost 0 bases, the J end lost 0 bases, and 4 bases lay between the germline ends. The CDR3 loop reads CAWSVYSTDTQYF. CDR3 bases: TGTGCCTGGAGTGTATATAGCACAGATACGCAGTATTTT.

The chain recombines TRBV6-5 with TRBJ1-2; D is ambiguous. The CDR3 covers 14 residues. Germline V lookup: CDR1 MNHEY, CDR2 SVGAGI. Trimming shortened V by 7 bases and J by 0 bases, and 12 bases separated the two germline ends. The CDR3 sequence is CASTLTAANYGYTF. The DNA for the CDR3 is TGTGCCAGCACCCTAACAGCAGCTAACTATGGCTACACCTTC.

The chain carries TRBV7-9 and TRBJ2-1, with a weak D call TRBD1 (6 bases). The CDR3 consists of 14 residues. CDR1 is SEHNR and CDR2 is FQNEAQ in the germline V gene (reference sequence). V lost 5 bases, J lost 5 bases, and 13 bases lay in between. CDR3 in amino acids: CASSPRTEHNEQFF. In nucleotides, the CDR3 is TGTGCCAGCAGCCCGCGGACAGAGCACAATGAGCAGTTCTTC.

This clone turned up a few times. The chain carries TRBV15 and TRBJ2-3, with TRBD1 identical over 7 bases. Germline CDR1 reads LNHNV; CDR2 reads YYDKDF (reference sequence). V was clipped by 4 bases and J by 6 bases; unmatched bases: 7. This CDR3 has 14 residues. In DNA, the CDR3 is TGTGCCACCAGCATTAGGGGGCGCGAGGATACGCAGTATTTT. This encodes CATSIRGREDTQYF.

The V and J genes are TRBV25-1 and TRBJ2-7; 10 bases fit TRBD1. This CDR3 contains 13 residues. Germline-derived CDR1 and CDR2 are MGHDK and SYGVNS. The ends lost 8 bases at V and 7 bases at J; junction bases unmatched: 8. CDR3 sequence: CASSRDRGWEQYF. The CDR3 DNA reads as TGTGCCAGCTCCCGGGACAGGGGCTGGGAGCAGTACTTC.

V and J are TRBV20-1 and TRBJ1-2; weak D call: TRBD1 (5 bases). Per the germline V gene, CDR1 is DFQATT and CDR2 is SNEGSKA (reference sequence). The V end lost 5 bases, the J end lost 7 bases, and 11 bases lay between the germline ends. The CDR3 loop spans 11 amino acids. The CDR3 loop reads CSAGDVTGYTF. CDR3 in DNA: TGCAGTGCTGGGGACGTAACTGGCTACACCTTC.

V gene TRBV30 combines with J gene TRBJ2-7; D possibly corresponds to TRBD1 (6 bases). Per germline, CDR1 GTSNPN and CDR2 SVGIG (reference sequence). There are 14 residues in the CDR3. V was clipped by 2 bases and J by 2 bases, with 13 bases between them. The CDR3 nucleotides are TGTGCCTGGAGTCCTATGACAGGAGCCTACGAGCAGTACTTC. Protein product: CAWSPMTGAYEQYF.

As DNA, the CDR3 is TGCGCCAGCAGCCAACGTCGGCGACGCAATCAGCCCCAGCATTTT. It translates to CASSQRRRRNQPQHF. The V and J genes are TRBV4-1 and TRBJ1-5; D not certain. This CDR3 has 15 residues. Trimming left V 2 bases short and J 2 bases short, with 10 bases between. Germline V gene data show CDR1 as MGHRA and CDR2 as YSYEKL.

The chain has TRBV27 and TRBJ2-4; D call uncertain. The CDR3 consists of 16 residues. The V gene's germline CDR1 is MNHEY and CDR2 SMNVEV (reference sequence). V shed 3 bases and J shed 0 bases, with 12 bases lying between them. CDR3 sequence reads: CASSFSAGLAKNIQYF. The CDR3 DNA follows: TGTGCCAGCAGTTTCAGTGCAGGATTAGCCAAAAACATTCAGTACTTC.

This CDR3 is CASNPGTSDEQYF. The CDR3 nucleotides read TGTGCCAGCAACCCGGGGACTAGCGACGAGCAGTACTTC. This chain links TRBV6-5 with TRBJ2-7; TRBD2 matches 10 bases. Germline loops: CDR1 MNHEY, CDR2 SVGAGI. The CDR3 extends over 13 amino acids. Losses at the gene ends were 7 bases for V and 5 bases for J; bases not matched to a gene: 5.

This clone appeared a few times. The V call is TRBV12-5, the J call TRBJ2-6; possibly TRBD1 for D (7 bases). The V end lost 5 bases, the J end lost 0 bases, and 17 bases lay between the germline ends. The CDR3 covers 18 residues. Germline V lookup: CDR1 LGHNT, CDR2 FRNRAP. This CDR3 is CASGPGDSFSSGANVLTF. The CDR3 DNA sequence: TGTGCTAGTGGTCCGGGGGACAGTTTCTCCTCTGGGGCCAACGTCCTGACTTTC.

The rearrangement uses TRBV4-1 and TRBJ2-3; D is tentatively TRBD1 or TRBD2 (5 bases each). CDR3 size: 16 residues. Trimming removed 0 bases at V and 6 bases at J, with 16 bases between. Germline V lookup: CDR1 MGHRA, CDR2 YSYEKL. CDR3 in DNA: TGCGCCAGCAGCCAAGAGGGTGGCCCCAGGGAGGATACGCAGTATTTT. Its translation is CASSQEGGPREDTQYF.

The chain joins TRBV27 to TRBJ2-1, with 11 bases aligning to TRBD1. The CDR3 is 16 amino acids. Germline CDR1 and CDR2: MNHEY and SMNVEV (reference sequence). J gave up 2 bases and V 2 bases, and 2 bases lay outside the gene matches. CDR3 sequence: CASSLVGQGAYNEQFF. The CDR3 nucleotides read TGTGCCAGCAGTTTAGTGGGACAGGGGGCCTACAATGAGCAGTTCTTC.

This clone was seen only a few times. The J gene is TRBJ1-1, the V gene TRBV6-5, with 9 positions matching TRBD1. Germline assignment: CDR1 MNHEY and CDR2 SVGAGI. The CDR3 extends over 14 amino acids. With V trimmed by 6 bases and J by 1 base, 3 bases remained unmatched. In DNA form, the CDR3 reads TGTGCCAGCAGGTGGACAGGGGAGAACACTGAAGCTTTCTTT. Its translation: CASRWTGENTEAFF.

V and J are TRBV2 and TRBJ2-7; 8 bases are a match to TRBD1. The V segment lost 7 bases and the J segment 2 bases; nucleotides outside the gene matches: 16. Germline V gene sequence: CDR1 SNHLY, CDR2 FYNNEI. The CDR3 contains 17 residues. The DNA for the CDR3 is TGTGCCAGCAACCCAGCATCGTTCGGGACAGGCGCCTACGAGCAGTACTTC. This translates into CASNPASFGTGAYEQYF.

Only a few counts were recorded for this clone. CDR3 loop: CASSFAYEQYF. The DNA for the CDR3 is TGTGCCAGCAGCTTTGCCTACGAGCAGTACTTC. The V gene is TRBV7-8, the J gene TRBJ2-7; no clear D. The V end was cut by 3 bases, the J end by 2 bases, with 2 bases between. The CDR3 totals 11 residues. Germline assignment: CDR1 SGHVS and CDR2 FQNEAQ.

The chain couples TRBV27 to TRBJ2-2; D is uncertain. Deletions cut 5 bases from V and 0 bases from J, with 16 bases between. This CDR3 region has 17 residues. Germline V gene sequence: CDR1 MNHEY, CDR2 SMNVEV (reference sequence). The CDR3 bases are TGTGCCAGCAGTCCCGACCTCGGTGCCGCGAACACCGGGGAGCTGTTTTTT. Residues: CASSPDLGAANTGELFF.

The chain is built from TRBV6-6 and TRBJ1-6, with TRBD1 matching over 7 bases. J was trimmed by 14 bases and V by 2 bases; bases with no gene match: 12. Germline V CDR1 and CDR2: MNHNY, SVGAGI (reference sequence). The CDR3 totals 15 residues. DNA for the CDR3: TGTGCCAGCAGTTACCAACAGGGGCCCGATTTTACCCTCCACTTT. This sequence encodes CASSYQQGPDFTLHF.

The chain is built from TRBV5-1 and TRBJ2-5, with TRBD2 as a possible D gene (6 bases). V gave up 3 bases and J gave up 0 bases, with 18 bases separating them. This CDR3 has 17 amino acids. Germline-derived CDR1 and CDR2 are SGHRS and YFSETQ. CDR3 in amino acids: CASSSDGGALYQETQYF. For the CDR3, the DNA is TGCGCCAGCAGCTCCGACGGCGGGGCCCTGTACCAAGAGACCCAGTACTTC. The whole variable domain, filled in from reference TRBV5-1 and TRBJ2-5, reads KAGVTQTPRYLIKTRGQQVTLSCSPISGHRSVSWYQQTPGQGLQFLFEYFSETQRNKGNFPGRFSGRQFSNSRSEMNVSTLELGDSALYLCASSSDGGALYQETQYFGPGTRLLVL.

The chain links TRBV6-5 to TRBJ2-1; TRBD2 matches 9 bases. Germline V gives CDR1 MNHEY, CDR2 SVGAGI. The CDR3 runs to 14 residues. Losses at the gene ends were 2 bases for V and 9 bases for J; bases not matched to a gene: 5. The chain's CDR3 is CASSYGGGAGEQFF. DNA for the CDR3: TGTGCCAGCAGTTACGGCGGGGGGGCCGGTGAGCAGTTCTTC.